Below, one T cell receptor beta chain is given with its context. Sequenced by immunoSEQ multiplex PCR; TCRdb stores in-frame clones only, minus some. The sample has 150,000 or so clones, 80% to 90% seen once; the top ten hold about 16%. The entry originates in a study of blood T cell repertoires in COVID-19. Study as a whole: From T cells, B-cell-depleted T cells, or PBMCs came the material, which was cDNA or gDNA.

The CDR3 is made up of 11 amino acids. The ends were cut back, 8 bases at V and 0 bases at J, with 3 bases in the middle. The germline V gene encodes CDR1 SNHLY and CDR2 FYNNEI. The V and J genes are TRBV2 and TRBJ2-3; D is undetermined. Sequenced sample: peripheral blood. The origin of this receptor is a woman aged 35 to 49 with acute or convalescent COVID-19. CDR3 sequence reads: CASVSTDTQYF. Written as DNA, the CDR3 is TGTGCCAGCGTAAGCACAGATACGCAGTATTTT.